One and the same sample provided the 9 T cell receptor beta chains below, sequenced in a study of beta chain features in type 1 diabetes. Of the isolated RNA, all was reverse transcribed, and so the sequenced material was expressed TCRB transcripts. Produced via immunoSEQ multiplex PCR; TCRdb's table is partial and in-frame only. The table lists about 230,000 clones, around 10% of them singletons. The material sequenced was naive CD4+ T cells from blood. Every receptor here comes from a woman younger than 35 in good health.

This sequence joins TRBV2 and TRBJ2-1, with 11 nucleotides matching TRBD2. The ends lost 4 bases at V and 4 bases at J; junction bases unmatched: 3. The germline V gene has CDR1 SNHLY and CDR2 FYNNEI. This CDR3 has 15 residues. The CDR3 DNA reads as TGTGCCAGCAGTGGGCTAGCGGGAGGATACAATGAGCAGTTCTTC. Protein product: CASSGLAGGYNEQFF.

This clone was observed a handful of times. This chain uses TRBV6-6 with TRBJ2-2, with 10 bases identical to TRBD1. The CDR3 consists of 16 residues. J gave up 4 bases and V 0 bases, and 2 bases lay outside the gene matches. The germline CDR1 and CDR2 sequences are MNHNY and SVGAGI (reference sequence). The CDR3 nucleotides read TGTGCCAGCAGTTACTCGGGACAGGGGTTCACCGGGGAGCTGTTTTTT. It codes for CASSYSGQGFTGELFF.

The chain recombines TRBV5-1 with TRBJ2-2, with TRBD1 identical over 9 bases. Trimming took 3 bases from V and 10 from J; bases not matched to a gene: 1. Germline V gives CDR1 SGHRS, CDR2 YFSETQ. The CDR3 consists of 12 residues. CDR3 nucleotides: TGCGCCAGCAGCTGGGACAGGGCGGAGCTGTTTTTT. Protein sequence: CASSWDRAELFF. Together with reference TRBV5-1 and TRBJ2-2, the CDR3 gives the full variable domain: KAGVTQTPRYLIKTRGQQVTLSCSPISGHRSVSWYQQTPGQGLQFLFEYFSETQRNKGNFPGRFSGRQFSNSRSEMNVSTLELGDSALYLCASSWDRAELFFGEGSRLTVL.

This clone was seen more than once but under ten times. V usage is TRBV30 and J usage is TRBJ2-5; 8 bases match TRBD1. The trim removed 5 bases at V and 5 bases at J, leaving 16 bases unmatched. Germline lookup yields CDR1 GTSNPN and CDR2 SVGIG (reference sequence). This CDR3 has 16 amino acids. DNA of the CDR3: TGTGCCTGGTCCCAGGGGGCTAGTTTTGATGTTGAGACCCAGTACTTC. It codes for CAWSQGASFDVETQYF.

This clone occurred a few times. The chain combines TRBV7-8 with TRBJ2-7; maybe TRBD2 (6 bases). The CDR3 spans 16 residues. Germline V gene data show CDR1 as SGHVS and CDR2 as FQNEAQ. V was shortened by 1 base and J by 2 bases, with 15 bases between the two germline ends. The CDR3 DNA is TGTGCCAGCAGCTTAGTGGTTCGGGGACTTCCCTACGAGCAGTACTTC. It translates to CASSLVVRGLPYEQYF.

This clone was detected only a few times. The genes are TRBV6-6 and TRBJ1-1, with a tentative D call TRBD1 (6 bases). The CDR3 runs 15 residues. The V gene lost 5 bases and the J gene lost 0 bases, with 13 bases spanning the gap. The V gene's germline CDR1 is MNHNY and CDR2 SVGAGI (reference sequence). As DNA, the CDR3 is TGTGCCAGCAGTCCGGGACACGTCATGAACACTGAAGCTTTCTTT. This gives the protein CASSPGHVMNTEAFF.

The chain recombines TRBV9 with TRBJ2-7; TRBD1 is a possible D gene (5 bases). V was pared by 3 bases and J by 1 base, with 11 bases between. CDR3 size: 14 residues. Germline values: CDR1 SGDLS, CDR2 YYNGEE. Here the CDR3 DNA reads TGTGCCAGCAGCGCCGACAGTAGGTCCTACGAGCAGTACTTC. It is translated as CASSADSRSYEQYF.

This CDR3 is CASGPTAYEQYF. DNA for the CDR3: TGTGCCAGCGGCCCGACAGCCTACGAGCAGTACTTC. V and J are TRBV5-5 and TRBJ2-7, with D possibly being TRBD1 (5 bases). This CDR3 comprises 12 residues. The V gene lost 7 bases and the J gene lost 2 bases, with 10 bases spanning the gap. CDR1 and CDR2 from the germline V gene are SGHKS and YYEKEE (reference sequence).

The sample holds a few counts of this clone. The chain links TRBV27 to TRBJ2-7; 11 nucleotides agree with TRBD2. The CDR3 has 17 amino acids. Losses at the gene ends were 6 bases for V and 0 bases for J; bases not matched to a gene: 10. Germline V CDR1 and CDR2: MNHEY, SMNVEV (reference sequence). In DNA, the CDR3 is TGTGCCAGCAGCTCAGGGACTAGCGGATGGAGCTCCTACGAGCAGTACTTC. This translates into CASSSGTSGWSSYEQYF.